This T cell receptor (beta chain) is drawn from a study of blood T cells in healthy people across ages. The CDR3 loop spans 14 amino acids. From germline, CDR1 is SGHRS and CDR2 YFSETQ. This clonotype turned up a few times. Next came a second PCR, run for about 7 to 11 cycles, which used a sample-barcoded 5' primer along with a J-beta primer mix. TCRdb fed the 5' RACE reads into MiXCR, producing one record per CDR3 protein. The table shows approximately 1,700,000 distinct CDR3 sequences, with roughly two fifths occurring only once. The sequence was collected from a human donor in good health. Sequenced: blood. The chain has TRBV5-1 and TRBJ2-4; 8 bases are a match to TRBD1. The J call is doubtful: the DNA matches TRBJ2-7 better. The CDR3 sequence is CASSFGQGADEQYF. In nucleotides, the CDR3 is TGCGCCAGCAGCTTCGGCCAGGGGGCGGACGAGCAGTACTTC.